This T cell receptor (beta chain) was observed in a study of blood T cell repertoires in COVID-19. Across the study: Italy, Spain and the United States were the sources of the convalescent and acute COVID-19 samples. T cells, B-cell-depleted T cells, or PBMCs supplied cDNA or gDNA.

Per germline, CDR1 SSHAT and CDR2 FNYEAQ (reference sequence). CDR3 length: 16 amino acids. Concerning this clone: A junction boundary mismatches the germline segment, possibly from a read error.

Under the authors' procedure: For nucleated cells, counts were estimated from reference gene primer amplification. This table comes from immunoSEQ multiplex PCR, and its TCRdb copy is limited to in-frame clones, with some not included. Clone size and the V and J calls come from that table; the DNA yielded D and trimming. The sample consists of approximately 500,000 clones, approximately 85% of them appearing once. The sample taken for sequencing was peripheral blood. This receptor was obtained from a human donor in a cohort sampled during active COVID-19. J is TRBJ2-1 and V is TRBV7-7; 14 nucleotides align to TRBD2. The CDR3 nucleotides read TGTGCTAGCAGCCCGGGACTAGCGGGAGCTGGCAATGAGCAGTTCTTC. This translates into CASSPGLAGAGNEQFF.